A selection of T cell receptor beta chains follows, all from one sample in a study of cytomegalovirus exposure and HLA in healthy donors. Assay: immunoSEQ multiplex PCR; the TCRdb copy retains only in-frame clones and omits some. The sample lists over 200,000 clones, 87% occurring once. The sequenced sample was PBMCs. The source of these receptors is a woman aged 18 to 35 in good health and CMV-seropositive. Each CDR3 is given with its conserved first and last residue. A D gene is named only where the DNA matches it firmly. Expanded clones are given a class, and other clones once, few, many or no size at all.

CDR3 DNA	CDR3 protein	clone size	J gene	V gene	CDR3 length	D gene
TGTGCCAGCAGTGGAGGACAGGCCTACGAGCAGTACTTC	CASSGGQAYEQYF	-	TRBJ2-7	TRBV25-1	13	TRBD1
TGTGCCAGCAGTATAATCCTAGCGGGAGCATCGGATACGCAGTATTTT	CASSIILAGASDTQYF	once	TRBJ2-3	TRBV28	16	TRBD2
TGCGCCAGCAGCTTGACTAGCACAGATACGCAGTATTTT	CASSLTSTDTQYF	few	TRBJ2-3	TRBV5-1	13	-
TGTGCCAGCAGCACCAACAGTAACTATGGCTACACCTTC	CASSTNSNYGYTF	-	TRBJ1-2	TRBV7-3	13	-
TGTGCCAGCAGCTGGCGGGCTGCCTACGAGCAGTACTTC	CASSWRAAYEQYF	once	TRBJ2-7	TRBV11-2	13	-
TGTGCCAGCAGCTTGGCCCCAATAGTTAATGAAAAACTGTTTTTT	CASSLAPIVNEKLFF	-	TRBJ1-4	TRBV5-6	15	-
TGCGCCAGCAGCTTATTAGCGGGACCTAAGGGTGAGCAGTTCTTC	CASSLLAGPKGEQFF	-	TRBJ2-1	TRBV5-1	15	TRBD2
TGTGCCAGCAGCGCTCAGGGCGGTTATGAAAAACTGTTTTTT	CASSAQGGYEKLFF	-	TRBJ1-4	TRBV5-8	14	-
TGTGCCAGCAGTCGAGGCGGGAGGCCCTACAATGAGCAGTTCTTC	CASSRGGRPYNEQFF	-	TRBJ2-1	TRBV27	15	TRBD2
TGTGCCAGCAGTTGGACAGGGGCCTTGAACACTGAAGCTTTCTTT	CASSWTGALNTEAFF	once	TRBJ1-1	TRBV2	15	TRBD1
TGTGCCAGCAGCGTAGAGGCGGACAGGGCGCTGGAAAAACTGTTTTTT	CASSVEADRALEKLFF	-	TRBJ1-4	TRBV9	16	TRBD1
TGTGCCAGCAGCTTCGGGAGCAATCAGCCCCAGCATTTT	CASSFGSNQPQHF	-	TRBJ1-5	TRBV7-9	13	-
TGTGCCAGCAGTCGCGGGCTGCCCTCCTACGAGCAGTACTTC	CASSRGLPSYEQYF	few	TRBJ2-7	TRBV6-5	14	-
TGTGCCAGCAGTGCCGGGACAGGGGGCGTCGGGGAGCTGTTTTTT	CASSAGTGGVGELFF	-	TRBJ2-2	TRBV6-4	15	TRBD1
TGTGCCAGCAGCGGCAGCGACTCCTACGAGCAGTACTTC	CASSGSDSYEQYF	-	TRBJ2-7	TRBV5-5	13	-
TGTGCCAGCAGCTTAACTAATGAAAAACTGTTTTTT	CASSLTNEKLFF	-	TRBJ1-4	TRBV27	12	-
TGCGCCAGCAGCCAAGTAGGAGGGGACAGGAATGGCTACACCTTC	CASSQVGGDRNGYTF	-	TRBJ1-2	TRBV4-1	15	TRBD1
TGTGCCAGCAGTTCCACGACTAATCAGCCCCAGCATTTT	CASSSTTNQPQHF	few	TRBJ1-5	TRBV27	13	-
TGTGCCAGCAGCGCCGCGAGGCACGAGCAGTACTTC	CASSAARHEQYF	-	TRBJ2-7	TRBV2	12	-
TGTGCTTTCGGGCTGGACAGCGGCGGGGGGTCCCAGTACTTC	CAFGLDSGGGSQYF	-	TRBJ2-5	TRBV30	14	TRBD2
TGTGCCAGCAGCTTTTCGCGAGCGGGAGGGACAGATACGCAGTATTTT	CASSFSRAGGTDTQYF	-	TRBJ2-3	TRBV7-8	16	TRBD2
TGCGCCAGCAGCCAGGGACTAGCGGGAGGGACCGACGAGCAGTACTTC	CASSQGLAGGTDEQYF	once	TRBJ2-7	TRBV4-1	16	TRBD2
TGTGCCAGCAGTTTATTCCGGACAGGGGCGTACAATGAGCAGTTCTTC	CASSLFRTGAYNEQFF	-	TRBJ2-1	TRBV28	16	TRBD1
TGCAGCGTTACCGGGACAGATAGCAATCAGCCCCAGCATTTT	CSVTGTDSNQPQHF	-	TRBJ1-5	TRBV29-1	14	TRBD1
TGTGCCACCGGGGGGGGGCCGGGCGAGACCCAGTACTTC	CATGGGPGETQYF	-	TRBJ2-5	TRBV28	13	TRBD2
TGTGCCAGCAGCCAAGGACAAGGACTAGCGGGAAACTACGAGCAGTACTTC	CASSQGQGLAGNYEQYF	few	TRBJ2-7	TRBV4-2	17	TRBD2
TGTGCCAGCAGTTGGGGACAACATCTGAACACTGAAGCTTTCTTT	CASSWGQHLNTEAFF	-	TRBJ1-1	TRBV28	15	-
TGTGCCAGCTCACCGCGTGGGACTAGCGGATCTTACGAGCAGTACTTC	CASSPRGTSGSYEQYF	-	TRBJ2-7	TRBV18	16	TRBD2